This T cell receptor beta chain was captured in a study of immune heterogeneity within non-small cell lung tumors. Genomic DNA extracted from bulk tumor tissue served as template. A total of roughly 620 ng was used per sample. Spaced far apart, several biopsies were taken from each primary tumor during surgery. The patients were newly diagnosed with non-small cell lung cancer, had not been treated, and had curative surgery. Multiplex PCR was performed with 32 V and 13 J primers, and it amplified TCR beta CDR3. TCRdb fed the multiplex PCR reads into MiXCR, producing one record per CDR3 protein. The sample consists of about 4,600 distinct CDR3 sequences, approximately 35% of them appearing once. V shed 7 bases and J shed 5 bases, with 15 bases lying between them. CDR1 and CDR2 from the germline V gene are MNHEY and SVGEGT. This CDR3 is 14 amino acids long.

This receptor was obtained from a woman aged 50 to 60 with non-small cell lung cancer. Sequencing was done on a sample of lung tumor tissue. The rearrangement uses TRBV6-2 or TRBV6-3 and TRBJ2-1; D unresolved. DNA for the CDR3: TGTGCCAGCAATCCGGGCCTAAGCAACAATGAGCAGTTCTTC. Protein: CASNPGLSNNEQFF.